This T cell receptor beta chain was identified in a study of OX40 agonist ivuxolimab in advanced cancers. Study-level background: Participants, around 80% male, averaged roughly 59 years of age, ranging from roughly 23 to 90.

For this clone: No antigen is known for it.

Study observations and caveats: On average, CD8+ T cells had more expanded clones than CD4+. Antigen targets of the expanded peripheral T cells went undetermined.

Drawing of blood for sampling happened at baseline, at cycle 4 day 1, and at cycle 7 day 1. Generated by immunoSEQ multiplex PCR, the TCRdb table keeps only in-frame clones and is missing some. The profile covers roughly 75,000 clones, with more than 80% appearing a single time and around 6.9% taken by the ten largest. The V gene lost 1 base and the J gene lost 3 bases, with 12 bases spanning the gap. The CDR3 sequence is 14 residues long. The V gene's germline CDR1 is GTSNPN and CDR2 SVGIG (reference sequence). This TCR derives from an adult with an advanced solid tumor such as melanoma, head and neck, liver or kidney cancer. This specimen consisted of CD4+ or CD8+ T cells sorted from blood, obtained in a trial of the OX40 agonist ivuxolimab. The rearrangement links TRBV30 to TRBJ1-1; maybe TRBD1 (5 bases). The CDR3 nucleotides read TGTGCCTGGAGTGATGGGGAGGGGTACACTGAAGCTTTCTTT. Its translation: CAWSDGEGYTEAFF.